This T cell receptor (beta chain) was documented in a study of Graves' ophthalmopathy and Graves' hyperthyroidism. Moderately to severely active ophthalmopathy under 3 months, CAS at least 3, NOSPECS at least 4. Certain patients, namely those with other autoimmune diseases, uncontrolled infections, pregnancy or lactation, were excluded. RNA transcripts served as template for amplifying TCR beta CDR3 sequences. The first-round RT-PCR employed HTBI primers together with the Qiagen OneStep RT-PCR kit. A multiplex PCR was then performed as the second round. MiXCR, applied by TCRdb to the multiplex PCR reads, yields one record per CDR3 protein. The sample yields tens of thousands of distinct CDR3 sequences, roughly 47% seen once. This clonotype has at least ten counts. CDR3 length: 14 residues. V was shortened by 6 bases and J by 2 bases, with 16 bases between the two germline ends. CDR1 DFQATT and CDR2 SNEGSKA come from the germline V gene (reference sequence).

The sequenced sample was peripheral blood. This TCR came from an adult woman with Graves' ophthalmopathy. The chain has TRBV20-1 and TRBJ1-1; the D is unclear. CDR3 coding DNA: TGCAGTGCGCCTGATGACCCTGCCAACACTGAAGCTTTCTTT. Its protein is CSAPDDPANTEAFF.